The source of this T cell receptor beta chain is a study of shared clonotypes between healthy human individuals. Naivety among CD8 cells was defined by CD45RO negativity and positive CCR7 selection, thereby excluding terminally differentiated effector memory CD45RA+ cells. Only in-frame clones appear in the TCRdb table, and some are missing; sequencing was by immunoSEQ multiplex PCR. This sample carries about 800,000 clones, about 96% of them seen once, and the ten largest clones take around 0.25%. On this clone: Its cognate antigen is unknown.

V lost 4 bases and J lost 4, with 8 bases in between. The germline CDR1 and CDR2 sequences are SGHAT and FQNNGV. The CDR3 has 13 amino acids. Study-wide results and caveats: Naive subsets typically showed greater estimated richness than memory subsets. Generation of non-shared clonotypes was less probable than generation of clonotypes shared by all four donors. Limitation of the genetic and exposure-history diversity represented came from the few donors.

The sample taken for sequencing was naive CD8+ T cells sorted from blood. The sequence was obtained from a man in his thirties or forties in good health. The J gene is TRBJ1-5, the V gene TRBV11-2; D possibly corresponds to TRBD1 (6 bases). The CDR3 here is CASSSGDNQPQHF. As DNA, the CDR3 is TGTGCCAGCAGCTCAGGGGATAATCAGCCCCAGCATTTT.